The TCR beta chain described here comes from a study of low-dose radiotherapy and immunotherapy resistance in tumors. Study in general: Intravenous administration to patients comprised nivolumab at 240 mg every two weeks and ipilimumab at 1 mg/kg every six weeks. Cyclophosphamide went in intravenously at 200 mg/m2 every two weeks, one day before radiation and immunotherapy. A daily 300 mg dose of oral aspirin was taken by patients for four cycles from cycle 1 day 1.

Per germline, CDR1 DFQATT and CDR2 SNEGSKA (reference sequence). Losses at the gene ends were 4 bases for V and 7 bases for J; bases not matched to a gene: 9. The CDR3 totals 14 residues. This clonotype was found many times. Alpha- and beta-chain coverage of first-strand cDNA came from TRAV- and TRBV-specific primers. TCR amplification ran roughly 21 PCR cycles using constant-region and V-primer adapter primers. TCRdb reprocessed the reads with MiXCR, giving one entry per CDR3 protein. The data contain 80,000 or so distinct CDR3 sequences, over 15% of them singletons. The time point was: after trial treatment. The treatment: LDRT plus nivolumab, ipilimumab, low-dose cyclophosphamide and aspirin (RACIN trial). Donors received a regimen that comprised nivolumab, ipilimumab, aspirin, low-dose cyclophosphamide and low-dose radiotherapy.

The rearrangement joins TRBV20-1 to TRBJ1-1; 10 positions match TRBD1. The material was PBMCs, obtained after low-dose radiotherapy plus immunotherapy. This clonotype originated in a male donor with prostate cancer. CDR3 sequence: CSANDRGRGGEAFF. CDR3 DNA: TGCAGTGCTAACGACAGGGGGCGAGGAGGTGAAGCTTTCTTT.